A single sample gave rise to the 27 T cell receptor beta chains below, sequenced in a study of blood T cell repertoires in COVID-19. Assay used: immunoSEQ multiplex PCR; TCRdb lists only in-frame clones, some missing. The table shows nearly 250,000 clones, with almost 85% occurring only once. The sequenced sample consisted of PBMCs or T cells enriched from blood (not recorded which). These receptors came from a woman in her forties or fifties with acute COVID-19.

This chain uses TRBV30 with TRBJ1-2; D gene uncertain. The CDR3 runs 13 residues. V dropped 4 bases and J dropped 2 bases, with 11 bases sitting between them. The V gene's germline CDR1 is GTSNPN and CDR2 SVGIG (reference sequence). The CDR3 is CAWTKTENYGYTF. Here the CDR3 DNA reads TGTGCCTGGACGAAGACTGAAAACTATGGCTACACCTTC.

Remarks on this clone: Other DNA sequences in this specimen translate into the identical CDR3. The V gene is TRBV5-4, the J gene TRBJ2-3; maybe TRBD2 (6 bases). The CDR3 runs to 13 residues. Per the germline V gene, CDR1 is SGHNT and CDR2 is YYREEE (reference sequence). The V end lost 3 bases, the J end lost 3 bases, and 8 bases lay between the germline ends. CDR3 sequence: CASSSRGTDTQYF. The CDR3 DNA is TGTGCCAGCAGCTCCCGGGGGACAGATACGCAGTATTTT.

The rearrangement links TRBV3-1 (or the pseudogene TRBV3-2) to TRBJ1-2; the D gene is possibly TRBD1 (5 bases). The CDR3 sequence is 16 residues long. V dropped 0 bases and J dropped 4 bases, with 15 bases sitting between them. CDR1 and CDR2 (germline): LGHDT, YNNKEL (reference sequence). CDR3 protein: CASSQDLGGSIYGYTF. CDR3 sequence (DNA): TGTGCCAGCAGCCAAGATCTCGGGGGGAGCATCTATGGCTACACCTTC.

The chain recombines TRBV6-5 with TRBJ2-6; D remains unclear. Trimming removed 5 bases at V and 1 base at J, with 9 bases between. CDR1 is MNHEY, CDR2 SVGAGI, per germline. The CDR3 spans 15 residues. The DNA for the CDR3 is TGTGCCAGCAGTCGAGCTGCGTCTGGGGCCAACGTCCTGACTTTC. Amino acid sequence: CASSRAASGANVLTF.

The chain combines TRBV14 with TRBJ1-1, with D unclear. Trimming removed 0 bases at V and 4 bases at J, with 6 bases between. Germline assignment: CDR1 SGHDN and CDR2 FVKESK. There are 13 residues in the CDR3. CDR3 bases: TGTGCCAGCAGCCAAGATCGGGGCACTGAAGCTTTCTTT. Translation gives CASSQDRGTEAFF.

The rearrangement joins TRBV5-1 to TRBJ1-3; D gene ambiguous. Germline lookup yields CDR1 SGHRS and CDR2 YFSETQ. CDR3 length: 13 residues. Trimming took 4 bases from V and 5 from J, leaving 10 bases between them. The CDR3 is CASSVDNRNTIYF. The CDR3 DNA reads TGCGCCAGCAGCGTCGACAACAGAAACACCATATATTTT.

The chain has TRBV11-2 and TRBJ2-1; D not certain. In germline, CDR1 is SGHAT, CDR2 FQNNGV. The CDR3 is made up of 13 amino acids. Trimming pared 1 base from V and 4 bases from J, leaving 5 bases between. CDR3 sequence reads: CASSLGRYNEQFF. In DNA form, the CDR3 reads TGTGCCAGCAGCTTAGGGAGATACAATGAGCAGTTCTTC. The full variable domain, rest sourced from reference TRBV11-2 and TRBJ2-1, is EAGVAQSPRYKIIEKRQSVAFWCNPISGHATLYWYQQILGQGPKLLIQFQNNGVVDDSQLPKDRFSAERLKGVDSTLKIQPAKLEDSAVYLCASSLGRYNEQFFGPGTRLTVL.

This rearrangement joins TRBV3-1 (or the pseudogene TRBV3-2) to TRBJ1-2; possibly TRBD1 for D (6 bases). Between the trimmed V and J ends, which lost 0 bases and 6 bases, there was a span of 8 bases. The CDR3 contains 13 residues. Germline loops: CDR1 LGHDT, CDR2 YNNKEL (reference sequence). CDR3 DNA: TGTGCCAGCAGCCAAGATTACAGGGATGGCTACACCTTC. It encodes CASSQDYRDGYTF.

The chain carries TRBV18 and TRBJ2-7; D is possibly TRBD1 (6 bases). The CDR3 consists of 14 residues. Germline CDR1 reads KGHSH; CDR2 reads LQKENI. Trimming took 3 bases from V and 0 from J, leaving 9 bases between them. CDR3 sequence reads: CASSPLDSSYEQYF. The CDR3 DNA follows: TGTGCCAGCTCACCCTTGGACAGCTCCTACGAGCAGTACTTC.

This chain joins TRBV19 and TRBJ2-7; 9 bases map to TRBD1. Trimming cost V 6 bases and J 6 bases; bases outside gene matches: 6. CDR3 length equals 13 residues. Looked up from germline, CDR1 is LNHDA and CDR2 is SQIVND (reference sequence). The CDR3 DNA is TGTGCCAGTAGCGGGACAGGGCTAGTCGAGCAGTACTTC. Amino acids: CASSGTGLVEQYF.

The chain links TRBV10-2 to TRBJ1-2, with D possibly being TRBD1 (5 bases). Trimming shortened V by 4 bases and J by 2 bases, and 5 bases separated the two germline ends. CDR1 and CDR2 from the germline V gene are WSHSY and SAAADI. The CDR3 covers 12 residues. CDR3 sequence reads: CASSGQNYGYTF. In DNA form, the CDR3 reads TGCGCCAGCAGTGGACAGAACTATGGCTACACCTTC.

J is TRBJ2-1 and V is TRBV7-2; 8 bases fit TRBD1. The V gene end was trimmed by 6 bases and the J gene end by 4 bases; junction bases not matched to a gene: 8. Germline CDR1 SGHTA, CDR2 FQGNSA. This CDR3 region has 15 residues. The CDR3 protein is CASSRDRGLYNEQFF. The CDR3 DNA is TGTGCCAGCAGTCGCGACAGGGGTTTATACAATGAGCAGTTCTTC.

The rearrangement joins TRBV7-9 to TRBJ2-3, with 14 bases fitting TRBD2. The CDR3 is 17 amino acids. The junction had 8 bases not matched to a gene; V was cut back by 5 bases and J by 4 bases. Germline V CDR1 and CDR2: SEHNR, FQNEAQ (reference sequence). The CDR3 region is CASSGTSGGHKADTQYF. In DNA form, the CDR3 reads TGTGCCAGCAGCGGGACTAGCGGGGGCCACAAGGCAGATACGCAGTATTTT.

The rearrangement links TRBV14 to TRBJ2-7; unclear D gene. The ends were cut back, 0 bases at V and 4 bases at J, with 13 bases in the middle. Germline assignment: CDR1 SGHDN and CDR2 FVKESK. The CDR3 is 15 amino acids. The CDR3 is CASSQERSARYEQYF. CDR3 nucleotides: TGTGCCAGCAGCCAAGAGCGTTCCGCTCGGTACGAGCAGTACTTC.

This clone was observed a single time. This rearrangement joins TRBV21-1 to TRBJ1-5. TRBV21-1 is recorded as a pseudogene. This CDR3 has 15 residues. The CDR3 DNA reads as TGTGCCAGCAGCACTCAGACCGGGGGGAATCAGCCCCAGCATTTT. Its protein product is CASSTQTGGNQPQHF.

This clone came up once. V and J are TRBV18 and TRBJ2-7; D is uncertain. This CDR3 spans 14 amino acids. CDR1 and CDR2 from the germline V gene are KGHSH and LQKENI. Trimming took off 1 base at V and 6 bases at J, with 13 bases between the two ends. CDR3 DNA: TGTGCCAGCTCACCACGGAATACTCCTAGCGAGCAGTACTTC. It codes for CASSPRNTPSEQYF.

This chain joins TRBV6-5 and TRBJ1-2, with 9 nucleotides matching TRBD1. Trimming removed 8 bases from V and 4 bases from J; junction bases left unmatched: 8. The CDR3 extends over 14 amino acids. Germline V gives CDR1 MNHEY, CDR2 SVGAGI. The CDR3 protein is CASVRKTGGYGYTF. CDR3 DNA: TGTGCCAGCGTCCGAAAGACAGGGGGCTATGGCTACACCTTC.

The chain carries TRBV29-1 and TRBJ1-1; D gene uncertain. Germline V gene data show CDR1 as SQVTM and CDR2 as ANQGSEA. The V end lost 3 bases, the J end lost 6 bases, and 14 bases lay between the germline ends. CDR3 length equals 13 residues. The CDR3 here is CSVERDLSAEAFF. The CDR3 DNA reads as TGCAGCGTTGAGCGGGATCTTTCGGCTGAAGCTTTCTTT.

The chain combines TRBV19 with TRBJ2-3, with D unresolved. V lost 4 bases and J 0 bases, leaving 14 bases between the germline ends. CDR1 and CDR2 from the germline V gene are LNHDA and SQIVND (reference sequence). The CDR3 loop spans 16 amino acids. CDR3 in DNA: TGTGCCAGTAGTACCCCCACGGTGTGGAGCACAGATACGCAGTATTTT. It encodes CASSTPTVWSTDTQYF.

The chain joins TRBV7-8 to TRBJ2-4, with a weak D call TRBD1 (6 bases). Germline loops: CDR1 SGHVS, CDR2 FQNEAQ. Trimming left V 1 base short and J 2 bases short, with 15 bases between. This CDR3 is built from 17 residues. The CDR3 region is CASSLDRVSLTKNIQYF. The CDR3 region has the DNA TGTGCCAGCAGCTTAGACAGGGTGTCCCTAACCAAAAACATTCAGTACTTC. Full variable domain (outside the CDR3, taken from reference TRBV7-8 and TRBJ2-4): GAGVSQSPRYKVAKRGQDVALRCDPISGHVSLFWYQQALGQGPEFLTYFQNEAQLDKSGLPSDRFFAERPEGSVSTLKIQRTQQEDSAVYLCASSLDRVSLTKNIQYFGAGTRLSVL.

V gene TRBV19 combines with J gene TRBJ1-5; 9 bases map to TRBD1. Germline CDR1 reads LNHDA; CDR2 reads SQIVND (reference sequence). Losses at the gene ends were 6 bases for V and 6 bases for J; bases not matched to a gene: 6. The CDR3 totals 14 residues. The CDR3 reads CASRKTGGFQPQHF. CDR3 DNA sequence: TGTGCCAGTAGGAAGACAGGGGGTTTTCAGCCCCAGCATTTT.

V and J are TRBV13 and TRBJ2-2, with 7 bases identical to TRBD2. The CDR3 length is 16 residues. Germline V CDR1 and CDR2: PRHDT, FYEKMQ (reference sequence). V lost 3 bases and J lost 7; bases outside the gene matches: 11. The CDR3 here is CASSLGPSPGGGELFF. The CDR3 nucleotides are TGTGCCAGCAGCTTGGGGCCATCCCCGGGGGGCGGGGAGCTGTTTTTT.

Here the CDR3 DNA reads TGTGCCAGCAGCTCTACAGGGGGTCCCTACGAGCAGTACTTC. This translates into CASSSTGGPYEQYF. V and J are TRBV7-3 and TRBJ2-7; TRBD1 aligns across 8 bases. From germline, CDR1 is SGHTA and CDR2 FQGTGA. Trimming cost V 4 bases and J 2 bases; bases outside gene matches: 4. CDR3 length equals 14 residues.

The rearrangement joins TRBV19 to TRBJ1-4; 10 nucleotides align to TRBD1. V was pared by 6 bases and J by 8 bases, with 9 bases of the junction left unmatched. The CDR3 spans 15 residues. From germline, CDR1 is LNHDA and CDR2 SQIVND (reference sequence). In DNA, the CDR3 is TGTGCCAGTAGGCCGGTCTCGACAGGGGGCGAAAAACTGTTTTTT. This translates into CASRPVSTGGEKLFF.

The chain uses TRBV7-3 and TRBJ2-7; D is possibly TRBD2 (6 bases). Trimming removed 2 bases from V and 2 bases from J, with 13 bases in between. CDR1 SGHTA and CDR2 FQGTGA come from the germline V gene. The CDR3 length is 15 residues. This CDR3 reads CASSLVGGNTYEQYF. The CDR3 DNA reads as TGTGCCAGCAGCTTAGTTGGCGGGAATACCTACGAGCAGTACTTC.

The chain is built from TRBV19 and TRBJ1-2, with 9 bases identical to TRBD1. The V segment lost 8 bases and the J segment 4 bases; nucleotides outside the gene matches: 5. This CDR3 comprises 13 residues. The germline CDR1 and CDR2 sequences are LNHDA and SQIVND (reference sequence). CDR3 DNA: TGTGCCAGTGGGGGGACAGGGTCCTATGGCTACACCTTC. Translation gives CASGGTGSYGYTF.

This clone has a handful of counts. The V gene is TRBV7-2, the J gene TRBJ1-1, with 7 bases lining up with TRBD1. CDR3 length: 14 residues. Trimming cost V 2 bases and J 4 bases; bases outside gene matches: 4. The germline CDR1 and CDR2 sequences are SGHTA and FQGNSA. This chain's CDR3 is CASSLRQGGTEAFF. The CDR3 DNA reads TGTGCCAGCAGCTTAAGACAGGGAGGCACTGAAGCTTTCTTT.